This entry is about one T cell receptor (beta chain). The antigen remains undetermined. The junction had 7 bases not matched to a gene; V was cut back by 10 bases and J by 5 bases. The germline V gene has CDR1 MDHEN and CDR2 SYDVKM. There are 13 residues in the CDR3. The data were obtained in a study of T cell responses to AZD1222 COVID-19 vaccine. Overall study results and limits: Females made up more of the donors, who were largely white British, and clonal diversity may have come out too low. Every sample of the repertoires postdated the peak T cell response.

Libraries were prepared by immunoSEQ multiplex PCR; TCRdb keeps only in-frame clonotypes and omits some of them. The sample holds 75,000 to 95,000 clones, 85% seen once. Sequenced material: peripheral blood, taken 28 days after the second AZD1222 dose. The sequence derives from an adult who received the AZD1222 COVID-19 vaccine. This sequence joins TRBV28 and TRBJ2-2, with 7 bases identical to TRBD1. The CDR3 DNA sequence: TGTGCCATGAAGCAGGGGGATACCGGGGAGCTGTTTTTT. Translating it yields CAMKQGDTGELFF.